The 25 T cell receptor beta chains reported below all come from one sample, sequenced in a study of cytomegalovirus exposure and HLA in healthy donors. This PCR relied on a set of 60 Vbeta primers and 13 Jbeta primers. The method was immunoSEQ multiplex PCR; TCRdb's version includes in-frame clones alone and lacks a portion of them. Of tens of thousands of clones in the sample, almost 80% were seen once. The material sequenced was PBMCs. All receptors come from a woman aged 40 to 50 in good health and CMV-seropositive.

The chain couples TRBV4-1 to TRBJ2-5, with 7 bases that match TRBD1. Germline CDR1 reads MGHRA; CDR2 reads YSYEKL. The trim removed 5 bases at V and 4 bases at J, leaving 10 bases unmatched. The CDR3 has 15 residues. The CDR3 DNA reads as TGCGCCAGCAGCGTATGGGACAGCCCGGGAGAGACCCAGTACTTC. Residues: CASSVWDSPGETQYF.

CDR3 region: CAWSMRQRGNQPQHF. The CDR3 DNA follows: TGTGCCTGGAGTATGAGACAGAGAGGCAATCAGCCCCAGCATTTT. The gene calls are TRBV30 and TRBJ1-5, with a tentative D call TRBD1 (5 bases). This CDR3 region has 15 residues. V was clipped by 2 bases and J by 2 bases, with 13 bases between them. Germline lookup yields CDR1 GTSNPN and CDR2 SVGIG (reference sequence).

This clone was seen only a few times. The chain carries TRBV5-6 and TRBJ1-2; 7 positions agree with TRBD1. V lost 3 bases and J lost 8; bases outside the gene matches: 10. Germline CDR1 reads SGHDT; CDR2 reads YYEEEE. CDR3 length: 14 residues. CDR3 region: CASSSTDRVGGYTF. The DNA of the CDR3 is TGTGCCAGCAGCTCGACCGACAGGGTGGGCGGCTACACCTTC.

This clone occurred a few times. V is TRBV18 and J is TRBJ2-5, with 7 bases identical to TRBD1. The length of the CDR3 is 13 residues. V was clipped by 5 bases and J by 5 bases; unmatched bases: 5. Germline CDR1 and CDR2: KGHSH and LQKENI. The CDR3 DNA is TGTGCCAGCTCAATCAGCAGGGGGGAGACCCAGTACTTC. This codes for CASSISRGETQYF.

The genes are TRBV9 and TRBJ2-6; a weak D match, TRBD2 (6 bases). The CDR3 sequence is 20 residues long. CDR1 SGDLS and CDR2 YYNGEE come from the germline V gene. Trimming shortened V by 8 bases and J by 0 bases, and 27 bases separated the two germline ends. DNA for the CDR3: TGTGCCAGGATCACTAGCACGCGTACGGCTGATGCCTCTGGGGCCAACGTCCTGACTTTC. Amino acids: CARITSTRTADASGANVLTF.

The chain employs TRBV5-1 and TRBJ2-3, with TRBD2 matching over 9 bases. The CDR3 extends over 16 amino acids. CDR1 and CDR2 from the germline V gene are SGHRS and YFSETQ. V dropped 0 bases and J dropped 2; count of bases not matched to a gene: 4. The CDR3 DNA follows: TGCGCCAGCAGCTTGGGGGCTAGCGGGATCACAGATACGCAGTATTTT. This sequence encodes CASSLGASGITDTQYF.

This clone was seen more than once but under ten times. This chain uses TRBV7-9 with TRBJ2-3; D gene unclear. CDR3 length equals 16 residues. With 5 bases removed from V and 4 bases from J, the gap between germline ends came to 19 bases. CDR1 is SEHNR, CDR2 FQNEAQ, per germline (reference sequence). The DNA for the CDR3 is TGTGCCAGCAGCCCTCGGGTGGCGATCCTTCCAGATACGCAGTATTTT. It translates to CASSPRVAILPDTQYF.

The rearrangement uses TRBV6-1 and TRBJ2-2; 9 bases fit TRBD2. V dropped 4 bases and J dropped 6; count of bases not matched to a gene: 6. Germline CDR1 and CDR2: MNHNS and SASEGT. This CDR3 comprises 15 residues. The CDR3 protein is CASSGVIAGAGELFF. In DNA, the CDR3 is TGTGCCAGCAGTGGGGTTATAGCGGGAGCCGGGGAGCTGTTTTTT.

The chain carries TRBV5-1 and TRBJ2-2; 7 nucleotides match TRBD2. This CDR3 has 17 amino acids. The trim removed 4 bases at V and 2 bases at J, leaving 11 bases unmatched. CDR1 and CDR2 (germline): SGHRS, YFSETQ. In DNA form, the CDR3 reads TGCGCCAGCAGCGTCATCCGGTCGGGAGGAAACACCGGGGAGCTGTTTTTT. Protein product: CASSVIRSGGNTGELFF.

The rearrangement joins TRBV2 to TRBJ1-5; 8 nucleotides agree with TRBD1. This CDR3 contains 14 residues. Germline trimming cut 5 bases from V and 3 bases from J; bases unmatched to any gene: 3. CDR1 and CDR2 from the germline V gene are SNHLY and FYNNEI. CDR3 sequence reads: CASSLDRDNQPQHF. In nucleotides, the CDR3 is TGTGCCAGCAGTCTGGACAGGGACAATCAGCCCCAGCATTTT.

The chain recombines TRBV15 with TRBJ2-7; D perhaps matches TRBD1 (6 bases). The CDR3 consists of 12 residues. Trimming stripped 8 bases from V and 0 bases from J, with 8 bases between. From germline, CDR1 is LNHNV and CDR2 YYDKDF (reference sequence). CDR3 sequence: CATGDTSYEQYF. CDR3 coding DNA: TGTGCCACCGGGGACACCTCCTACGAGCAGTACTTC.

CDR3: CAWTPGTGGYTF. The CDR3, as DNA: TGTGCCTGGACCCCCGGGACTGGTGGCTACACCTTC. The gene calls are TRBV30 and TRBJ1-2; the D gene is possibly TRBD1 (5 bases). Trimming cost V 4 bases and J 7 bases, with 13 bases left between them. CDR1 is GTSNPN, CDR2 SVGIG, per germline (reference sequence). This CDR3 contains 12 residues.

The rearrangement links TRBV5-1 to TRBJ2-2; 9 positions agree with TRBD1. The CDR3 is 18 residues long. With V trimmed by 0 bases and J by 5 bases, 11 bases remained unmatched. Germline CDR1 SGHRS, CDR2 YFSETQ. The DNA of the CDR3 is TGCGCCAGCAGCTTGGATCTCCCGGGACAGGGTAGTACCGGGGAGCTGTTTTTT. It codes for CASSLDLPGQGSTGELFF.

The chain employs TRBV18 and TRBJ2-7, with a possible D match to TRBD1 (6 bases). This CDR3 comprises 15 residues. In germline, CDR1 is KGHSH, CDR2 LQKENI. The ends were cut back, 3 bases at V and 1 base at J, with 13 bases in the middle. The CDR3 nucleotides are TGTGCCAGCTCACCGCAGGGGTCAGGGTCCTACGAGCAGTACTTC. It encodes CASSPQGSGSYEQYF.

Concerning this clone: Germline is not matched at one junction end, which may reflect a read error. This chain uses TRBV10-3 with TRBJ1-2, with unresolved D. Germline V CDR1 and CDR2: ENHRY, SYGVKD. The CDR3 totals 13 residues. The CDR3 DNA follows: TGTGCCATTAGTGACCTAGGCAACTATGGCTACACCTTC. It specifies CAISDLGNYGYTF.

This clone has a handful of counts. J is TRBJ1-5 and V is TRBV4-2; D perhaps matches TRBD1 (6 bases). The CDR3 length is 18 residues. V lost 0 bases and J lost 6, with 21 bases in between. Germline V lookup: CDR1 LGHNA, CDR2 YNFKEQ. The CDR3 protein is CASSQDDPNRVGFQPQHF. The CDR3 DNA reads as TGTGCCAGCAGCCAAGACGATCCCAACAGGGTCGGCTTTCAGCCCCAGCATTTT.

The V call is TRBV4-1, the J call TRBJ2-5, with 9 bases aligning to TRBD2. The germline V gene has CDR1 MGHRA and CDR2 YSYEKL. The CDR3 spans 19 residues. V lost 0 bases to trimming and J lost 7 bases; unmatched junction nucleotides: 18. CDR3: CASSQDPLTSGLRTGTQYF. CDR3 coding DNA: TGCGCCAGCAGCCAAGATCCCCTTACTAGCGGGCTCCGAACGGGGACCCAGTACTTC.

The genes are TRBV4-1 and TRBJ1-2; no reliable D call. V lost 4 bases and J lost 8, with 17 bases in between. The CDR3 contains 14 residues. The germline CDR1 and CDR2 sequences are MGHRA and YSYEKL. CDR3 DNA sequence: TGCGCCAGCAGCCCTCTCCCAAAAGTGGCAGGCTACACCTTC. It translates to CASSPLPKVAGYTF.

CDR3 nucleotide sequence: TGCAGCGTTGTTGTTCAGGGGCGGAACACTGAAGCTTTCTTT. Translation: CSVVVQGRNTEAFF. The V and J genes are TRBV29-1 and TRBJ1-1, with a possible D match to TRBD1 (6 bases). The CDR3 covers 14 residues. Trimming shortened V by 4 bases and J by 1 base, and 13 bases separated the two germline ends. Per germline, CDR1 SQVTM and CDR2 ANQGSEA. The full variable domain, rest sourced from reference TRBV29-1 and TRBJ1-1, is SAVISQKPSRDICQRGTSLTIQCQVDSQVTMMFWYRQQPGQSLTLIATANQGSEATYESGFVIDKFPISRPNLTFSTLTVSNMSPEDSSIYLCSVVVQGRNTEAFFGQGTRLTVV.

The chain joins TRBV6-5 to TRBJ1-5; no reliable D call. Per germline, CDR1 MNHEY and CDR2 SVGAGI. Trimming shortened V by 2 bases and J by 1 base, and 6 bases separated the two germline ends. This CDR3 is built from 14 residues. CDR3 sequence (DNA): TGTGCCAGCAGTTACCGGGAAAGCAATCAGCCCCAGCATTTT. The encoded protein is CASSYRESNQPQHF.

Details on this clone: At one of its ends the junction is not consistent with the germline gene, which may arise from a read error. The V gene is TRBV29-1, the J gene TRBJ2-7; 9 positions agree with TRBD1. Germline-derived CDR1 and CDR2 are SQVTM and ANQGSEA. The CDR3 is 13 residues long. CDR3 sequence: CSARDRETYGQYF. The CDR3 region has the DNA TGCAGCGCCAGGGACAGGGAAACCTACGGGCAGTACTTC.

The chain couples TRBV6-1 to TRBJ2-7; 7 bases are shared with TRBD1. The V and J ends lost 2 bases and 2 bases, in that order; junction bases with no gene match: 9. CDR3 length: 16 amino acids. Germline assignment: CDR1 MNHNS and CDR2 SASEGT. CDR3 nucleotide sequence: TGTGCCAGCAGTGAAACCGGGACAGCCTCGCCCTACGAGCAGTACTTC. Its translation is CASSETGTASPYEQYF.

The CDR3 is CASSNREGQPQHF. CDR3 DNA sequence: TGTGCCAGCAGTAACAGGGAAGGACAGCCCCAGCATTTT. The chain employs TRBV6-5 and TRBJ1-5; D may be TRBD1 (6 bases). The CDR3 is 13 amino acids. V lost 5 bases and J lost 7, with 12 bases in between. Germline V gives CDR1 MNHEY, CDR2 SVGAGI.

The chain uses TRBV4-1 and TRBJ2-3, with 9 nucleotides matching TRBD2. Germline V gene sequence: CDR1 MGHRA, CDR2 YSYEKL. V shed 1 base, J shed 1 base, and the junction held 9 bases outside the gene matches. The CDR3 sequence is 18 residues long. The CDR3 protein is CASSQVGLSGGGTDTQYF. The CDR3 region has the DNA TGCGCCAGCAGCCAAGTGGGCCTTAGCGGGGGAGGCACAGATACGCAGTATTTT.

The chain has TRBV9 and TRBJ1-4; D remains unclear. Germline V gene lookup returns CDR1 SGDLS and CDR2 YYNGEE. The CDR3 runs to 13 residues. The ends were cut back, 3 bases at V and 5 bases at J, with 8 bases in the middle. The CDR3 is CASSAVPNEKLFF. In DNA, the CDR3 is TGTGCCAGCAGCGCGGTGCCCAATGAAAAACTGTTTTTT.